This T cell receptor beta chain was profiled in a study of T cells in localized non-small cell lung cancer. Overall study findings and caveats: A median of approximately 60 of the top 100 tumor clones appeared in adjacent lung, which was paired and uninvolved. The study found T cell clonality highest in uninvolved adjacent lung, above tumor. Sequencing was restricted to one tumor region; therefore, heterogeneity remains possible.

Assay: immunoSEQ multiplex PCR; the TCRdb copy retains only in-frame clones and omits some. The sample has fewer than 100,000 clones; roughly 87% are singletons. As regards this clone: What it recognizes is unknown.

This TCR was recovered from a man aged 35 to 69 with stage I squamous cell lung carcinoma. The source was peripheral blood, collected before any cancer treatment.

The CDR3 region has the DNA TGCGCCAGCAGCCCCCGGGGACAAGAGACCCAGTACTTC. This gives the protein CASSPRGQETQYF. The rearrangement joins TRBV5-1 to TRBJ2-5; tentative D call: TRBD2 (5 bases). The CDR3 has 13 residues. Germline V CDR1 and CDR2: SGHRS, YFSETQ. Trimming cost V 4 bases and J 2 bases, with 9 bases left between them.